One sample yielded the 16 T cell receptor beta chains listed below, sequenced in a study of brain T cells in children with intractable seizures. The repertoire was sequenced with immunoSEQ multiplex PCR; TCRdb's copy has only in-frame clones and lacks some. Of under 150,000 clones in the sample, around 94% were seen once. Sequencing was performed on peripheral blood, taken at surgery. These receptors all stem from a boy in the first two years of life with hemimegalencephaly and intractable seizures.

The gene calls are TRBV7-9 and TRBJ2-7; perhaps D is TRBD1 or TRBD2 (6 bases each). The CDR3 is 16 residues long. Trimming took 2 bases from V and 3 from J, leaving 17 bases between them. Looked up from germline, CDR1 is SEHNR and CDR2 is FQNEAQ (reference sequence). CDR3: CASSLNKGGGGYEQYF. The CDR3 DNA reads TGTGCCAGCAGCTTAAACAAAGGTGGAGGGGGCTACGAGCAGTACTTC.

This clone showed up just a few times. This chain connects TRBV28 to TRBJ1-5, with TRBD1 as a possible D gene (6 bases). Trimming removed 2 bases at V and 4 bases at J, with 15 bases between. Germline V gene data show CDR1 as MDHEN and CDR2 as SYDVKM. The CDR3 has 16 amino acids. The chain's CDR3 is CASSLGLQGENQPQHF. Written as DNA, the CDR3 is TGTGCCAGCAGTTTAGGGTTACAGGGAGAAAATCAGCCCCAGCATTTT.

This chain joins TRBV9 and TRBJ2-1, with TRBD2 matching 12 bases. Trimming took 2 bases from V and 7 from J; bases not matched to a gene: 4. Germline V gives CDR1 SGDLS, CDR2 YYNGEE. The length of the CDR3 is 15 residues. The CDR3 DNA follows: TGTGCCAGCAGCGTGACTAGCGGGAGCGTTAATGAGCAGTTCTTC. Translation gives CASSVTSGSVNEQFF.

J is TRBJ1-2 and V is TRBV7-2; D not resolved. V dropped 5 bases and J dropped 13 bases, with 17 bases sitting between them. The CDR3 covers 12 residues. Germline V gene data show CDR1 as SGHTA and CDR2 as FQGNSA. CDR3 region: CASSDRGARCTF. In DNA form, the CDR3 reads TGTGCCAGCAGCGATCGAGGAGCGAGGTGCACCTTC.

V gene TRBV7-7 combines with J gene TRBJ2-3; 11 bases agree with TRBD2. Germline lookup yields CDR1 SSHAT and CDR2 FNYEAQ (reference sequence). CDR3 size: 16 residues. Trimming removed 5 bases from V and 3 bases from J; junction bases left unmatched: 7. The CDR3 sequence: CASSASGTSGTDTQYF. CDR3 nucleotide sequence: TGTGCCAGCAGCGCGTCCGGGACTAGCGGTACAGATACGCAGTATTTT.

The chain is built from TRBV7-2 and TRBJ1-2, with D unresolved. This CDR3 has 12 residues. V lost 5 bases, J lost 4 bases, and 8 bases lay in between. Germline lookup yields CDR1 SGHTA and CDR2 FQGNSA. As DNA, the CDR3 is TGTGCCAGCAGCCGACCCTCCTATGGCTACACCTTC. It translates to CASSRPSYGYTF.

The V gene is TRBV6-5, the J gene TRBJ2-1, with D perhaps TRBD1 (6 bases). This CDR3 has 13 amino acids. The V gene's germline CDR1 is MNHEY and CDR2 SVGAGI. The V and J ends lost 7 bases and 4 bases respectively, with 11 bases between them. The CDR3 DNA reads TGTGCCAGCACAGGGGCAGATTACAATGAGCAGTTCTTC. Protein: CASTGADYNEQFF.

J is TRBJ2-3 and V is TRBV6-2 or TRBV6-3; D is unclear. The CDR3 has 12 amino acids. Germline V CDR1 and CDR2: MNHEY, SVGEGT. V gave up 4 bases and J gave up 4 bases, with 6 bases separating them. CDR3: CASSFSPDTQYF. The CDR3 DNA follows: TGTGCCAGCAGTTTTAGCCCAGATACGCAGTATTTT.

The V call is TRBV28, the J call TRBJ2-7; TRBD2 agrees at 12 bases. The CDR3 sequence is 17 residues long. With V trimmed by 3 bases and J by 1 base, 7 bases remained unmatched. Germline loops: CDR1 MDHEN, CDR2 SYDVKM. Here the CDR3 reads CASSFPIGLAGSYEQYF. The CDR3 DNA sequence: TGTGCCAGCAGTTTTCCTATCGGACTAGCGGGATCCTACGAGCAGTACTTC.

CDR3 loop: CASSQAPGITYNEQFF. CDR3 sequence (DNA): TGCGCCAGCAGCCAAGCACCCGGAATCACCTACAATGAGCAGTTCTTC. The rearrangement links TRBV4-1 to TRBJ2-1; D remains unclear. Per germline, CDR1 MGHRA and CDR2 YSYEKL. The V gene lost 1 base and the J gene lost 2 bases, with 12 bases spanning the gap. The CDR3 runs 16 residues.

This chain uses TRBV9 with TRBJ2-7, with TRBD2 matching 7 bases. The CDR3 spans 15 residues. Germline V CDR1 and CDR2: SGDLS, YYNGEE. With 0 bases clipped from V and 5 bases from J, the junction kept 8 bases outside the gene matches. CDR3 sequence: CASSVGVGGVHEQYF. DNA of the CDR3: TGTGCCAGCAGCGTAGGGGTGGGAGGGGTCCACGAGCAGTACTTC.

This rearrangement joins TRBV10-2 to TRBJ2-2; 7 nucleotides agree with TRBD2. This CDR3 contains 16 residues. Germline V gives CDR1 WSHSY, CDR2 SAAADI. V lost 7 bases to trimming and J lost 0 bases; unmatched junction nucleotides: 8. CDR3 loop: CASTYSGGTNTGELFF. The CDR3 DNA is TGCGCCAGCACTTACTCGGGAGGCACGAACACCGGGGAGCTGTTTTTT.

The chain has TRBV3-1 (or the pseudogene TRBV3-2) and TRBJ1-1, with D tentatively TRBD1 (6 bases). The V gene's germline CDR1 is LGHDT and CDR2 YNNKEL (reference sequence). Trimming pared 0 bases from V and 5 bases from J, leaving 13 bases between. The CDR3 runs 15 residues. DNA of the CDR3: TGTGCCAGCAGCCAAGAAGGGGGAGCAAGGACTGAAGCTTTCTTT. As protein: CASSQEGGARTEAFF.

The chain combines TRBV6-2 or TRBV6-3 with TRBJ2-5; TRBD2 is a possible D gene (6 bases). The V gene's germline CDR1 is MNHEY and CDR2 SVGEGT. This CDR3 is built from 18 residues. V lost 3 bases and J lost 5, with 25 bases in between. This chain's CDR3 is CASSYLPHKAGYRETQYF. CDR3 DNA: TGTGCCAGCAGTTATTTGCCCCATAAAGCGGGCTACAGGGAGACCCAGTACTTC.

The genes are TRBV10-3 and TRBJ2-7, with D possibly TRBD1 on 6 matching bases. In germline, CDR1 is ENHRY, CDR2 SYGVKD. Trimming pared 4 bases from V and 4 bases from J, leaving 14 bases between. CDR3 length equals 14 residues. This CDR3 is CAISGRQAGYEQYF. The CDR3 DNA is TGTGCCATCAGTGGTCGACAGGCTGGGTACGAGCAGTACTTC.

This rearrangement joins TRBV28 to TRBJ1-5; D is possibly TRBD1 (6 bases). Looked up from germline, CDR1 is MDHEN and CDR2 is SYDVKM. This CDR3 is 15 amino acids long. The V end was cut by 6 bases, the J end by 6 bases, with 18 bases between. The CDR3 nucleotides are TGTGCCAGCAGCGACCAGGGGCAGCCCAGTCAGCCCCAGCATTTT. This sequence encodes CASSDQGQPSQPQHF.